This T cell receptor (beta chain) was captured by sequencing in a study of neoadjuvant nivolumab and ipilimumab in lung cancer. Profiled with immunoSEQ multiplex PCR; TCRdb holds only in-frame clones, not every one. The sample has around 4,000 clones, more than 80% seen once; the top ten hold around 5%. Details on this clone: Its target is unknown.

The germline gives CDR1 SGDLS, CDR2 YYNGEE. Trimming removed 0 bases from V and 0 bases from J, with 10 bases in between. The CDR3 contains 16 residues. Study observations and caveats: Only a single major-pathologic-response sample was available for clonality analysis.

This chain links TRBV9 with TRBJ1-3; D uncertain. Source: normal lung tissue adjacent to the tumor, taken after neoadjuvant nivolumab, alone or with ipilimumab, at or shortly before surgery. The receptor's source is an adult with non-small cell lung cancer. Some clones in this sample may be carry-over from other donors' samples. The CDR3, as DNA: TGTGCCAGCAGCGTAGGGGTTGCTAGCTCTGGAAACACCATATATTTT. Its translation is CASSVGVASSGNTIYF. Full variable domain (missing parts from reference TRBV9 and TRBJ1-3): DSGVTQTPKHLITATGQRVTLRCSPRSGDLSVYWYQQSLDQGLQFLIQYYNGEERAKGNILERFSAQQFPDLHSELNLSSLELGDSALYFCASSVGVASSGNTIYFGEGSWLTVV.